These 23 T cell receptor beta chains came from one sample sequenced in a study of cytomegalovirus exposure and HLA in healthy donors. The method was immunoSEQ multiplex PCR; TCRdb's version includes in-frame clones alone and lacks a portion of them. The sample has 100,000 to 120,000 clones, approximately 90% seen once. The source material was PBMCs. Receptor source: a woman younger than 35 in good health and CMV-seronegative.

This chain links TRBV5-4 with TRBJ2-7; the D gene is possibly TRBD2 (6 bases). Germline CDR1 and CDR2: SGHNT and YYREEE (reference sequence). There are 14 residues in the CDR3. V shed 0 bases and J shed 9 bases, with 16 bases lying between them. CDR3: CASSLGGDEQGQYF. CDR3 coding DNA: TGTGCCAGCAGCTTGGGGGGGGACGAGCAGGGGCAGTACTTC.

The V call is TRBV28, the J call TRBJ2-7, with D hard to call. The CDR3 covers 13 residues. Trimming cost V 7 bases and J 2 bases, with 12 bases left between them. Germline CDR1 reads MDHEN; CDR2 reads SYDVKM. Written as DNA, the CDR3 is TGTGCCAGCACCCCCGAGGTCCCCTACGAGCAGTACTTC. This sequence encodes CASTPEVPYEQYF. The variable domain in full, completed from reference TRBV28 and TRBJ2-7, reads DVKVTQSSRYLVKRTGEKVFLECVQDMDHENMFWYRQDPGLGLRLIYFSYDVKMKEKGDIPEGYSVSREKKERFSLILESASTNQTSMYLCASTPEVPYEQYFGPGTRLTVT.

The CDR3 DNA is TGCGCCAGCAGCTTGGGACCTTCCTGGACTAGCAGTTCCGGGGAGCTGTTTTTT. It yields the protein CASSLGPSWTSSSGELFF. The rearrangement uses TRBV5-1 and TRBJ2-2, with 8 nucleotides matching TRBD2. The CDR3 is 18 amino acids. CDR1 and CDR2 (germline): SGHRS, YFSETQ. Trimming took 0 bases from V and 6 from J; bases not matched to a gene: 13. Together with reference TRBV5-1 and TRBJ2-2, the CDR3 gives the full variable domain: KAGVTQTPRYLIKTRGQQVTLSCSPISGHRSVSWYQQTPGQGLQFLFEYFSETQRNKGNFPGRFSGRQFSNSRSEMNVSTLELGDSALYLCASSLGPSWTSSSGELFFGEGSRLTVL.

The chain joins TRBV27 to TRBJ1-5; perhaps TRBD1 as D (5 bases). This CDR3 is 13 amino acids long. The V and J ends lost 4 bases and 9 bases respectively, with 13 bases between them. CDR1 is MNHEY, CDR2 SMNVEV, per germline (reference sequence). CDR3 coding DNA: TGTGCCAGCAGTTGGGGCCGGACGGGGCCCCAGCATTTT. It encodes CASSWGRTGPQHF.

V usage is TRBV30 and J usage is TRBJ2-3; no firm D call. CDR1 is GTSNPN, CDR2 SVGIG, per germline (reference sequence). There are 12 residues in the CDR3. V was clipped by 8 bases and J by 4 bases, with 13 bases between them. CDR3 sequence (DNA): TGTGCCGTTCCCTCGGTCGCAGATACGCAGTATTTT. This codes for CAVPSVADTQYF. Full variable domain (missing parts from reference TRBV30 and TRBJ2-3): SQTIHQWPATLVQPVGSPLSLECTVEGTSNPNLYWYRQAAGRGLQLLFYSVGIGQISSEVPQNLSASRPQDRQFILSSKKLLLSDSGFYLCAVPSVADTQYFGPGTRLTVL.

This clone was detected only once. The chain has TRBV5-1 and TRBJ1-1, with 7 bases identical to TRBD1. The ends lost 0 bases at V and 1 base at J; junction bases unmatched: 3. The germline CDR1 and CDR2 sequences are SGHRS and YFSETQ. The CDR3 sequence is 15 residues long. The CDR3 bases are TGCGCCAGCAGCTTGGCCGCAGGGGGGAACACTGAAGCTTTCTTT. It codes for CASSLAAGGNTEAFF.

The chain uses TRBV27 and TRBJ2-7; D remains unclear. The CDR3 contains 12 residues. Germline CDR1 and CDR2: MNHEY and SMNVEV (reference sequence). V was clipped by 4 bases and J by 5 bases, with 9 bases between them. The CDR3 DNA follows: TGTGCCAGCAGTTCCCCCCCCGACGAGCAGTACTTC. Translation gives CASSSPPDEQYF.

The gene calls are TRBV15 and TRBJ1-2; no firm D call. The CDR3 sequence is 15 residues long. Trimming shortened V by 2 bases and J by 2 bases, and 12 bases separated the two germline ends. In germline, CDR1 is LNHNV, CDR2 YYDKDF (reference sequence). CDR3 nucleotides: TGTGCCACCAGCAGACCCGACGGGGTCAACTATGGCTACACCTTC. This codes for CATSRPDGVNYGYTF.

This clone showed up just once. The genes are TRBV14 and TRBJ2-7; D is unresolved. Per germline, CDR1 SGHDN and CDR2 FVKESK. Deletions cut 0 bases from V and 3 bases from J, with 9 bases between. The CDR3 sequence is 14 residues long. The CDR3 region has the DNA TGTGCCAGCAGCCAAGACCATCCAGGCTACGAGCAGTACTTC. This encodes CASSQDHPGYEQYF.

The J gene is TRBJ2-7, the V gene TRBV7-2; TRBD1 might be the D (6 bases). Germline CDR1 reads SGHTA; CDR2 reads FQGNSA. Trimming removed 5 bases from V and 0 bases from J, with 11 bases in between. This CDR3 contains 14 residues. The CDR3 protein is CASSPGTISYEQYF. For the CDR3, the DNA is TGTGCCAGCAGCCCAGGGACAATCTCCTACGAGCAGTACTTC.

The gene calls are TRBV7-9 and TRBJ1-2; D uncertain. The germline V and J ends were trimmed by 5 bases and 4 bases, with 11 bases remaining between them. From germline, CDR1 is SEHNR and CDR2 FQNEAQ (reference sequence). The CDR3 loop spans 13 amino acids. The CDR3 DNA follows: TGTGCCAGCAGCGGTCCGGTGGTCTATGGCTACACCTTC. This encodes CASSGPVVYGYTF. Using reference TRBV7-9 and TRBJ1-2 for the parts outside the CDR3, the full variable domain is DTGVSQNPRHKITKRGQNVTFRCDPISEHNRLYWYRQTLGQGPEFLTYFQNEAQLEKSRLLSDRFSAERPKGSFSTLEIQRTEQGDSAMYLCASSGPVVYGYTFGSGTRLTVV.

This rearrangement joins TRBV30 to TRBJ2-7, with 10 bases identical to TRBD1. The CDR3 consists of 15 residues. CDR1 is GTSNPN and CDR2 is SVGIG in the germline V gene (reference sequence). With 3 bases clipped from V and 5 bases from J, the junction kept 10 bases outside the gene matches. The CDR3 sequence: CAWRAGTGVFHEQYF. CDR3 coding DNA: TGTGCCTGGAGGGCCGGGACAGGGGTATTCCACGAGCAGTACTTC. The complete variable domain, with remaining parts taken from reference TRBV30 and TRBJ2-7, reads SQTIHQWPATLVQPVGSPLSLECTVEGTSNPNLYWYRQAAGRGLQLLFYSVGIGQISSEVPQNLSASRPQDRQFILSSKKLLLSDSGFYLCAWRAGTGVFHEQYFGPGTRLTVT.

V gene TRBV9 combines with J gene TRBJ2-7; 11 bases line up with TRBD1. The CDR3 length is 15 residues. CDR1 is SGDLS, CDR2 YYNGEE, per germline. J lost 5 bases, V lost 0 bases, and 4 bases had no gene match. CDR3: CASSVGGQGAHEQYF. The CDR3 DNA follows: TGTGCCAGCAGCGTAGGAGGACAGGGGGCCCACGAGCAGTACTTC.

The V gene is TRBV4-1, the J gene TRBJ2-7, with 7 nucleotides matching TRBD1. With 4 bases clipped from V and 9 bases from J, the junction kept 15 bases outside the gene matches. From germline, CDR1 is MGHRA and CDR2 YSYEKL. The CDR3 is 15 amino acids. CDR3 sequence reads: CASSPRQGIFGGQYF. The CDR3 DNA reads as TGCGCCAGCAGCCCCCGACAGGGAATATTTGGCGGGCAGTACTTC.

This clone has just one count. The rearrangement joins TRBV4-1 to TRBJ1-1; 7 bases line up with TRBD1. The CDR3 contains 14 residues. Looked up from germline, CDR1 is MGHRA and CDR2 is YSYEKL. V lost 6 bases, J lost 0 bases, and 4 bases stayed unmatched. CDR3 sequence reads: CASSPTGLNTEAFF. CDR3 nucleotides: TGCGCCAGCAGTCCGACAGGGCTGAACACTGAAGCTTTCTTT.

This clone appeared once. This chain connects TRBV19 to TRBJ1-1; 7 positions match TRBD1. The CDR3 spans 14 residues. Germline CDR1 reads LNHDA; CDR2 reads SQIVND (reference sequence). The ends lost 4 bases at V and 4 bases at J; junction bases unmatched: 6. The CDR3 DNA sequence: TGTGCCAGTAGTAGGGACAGAGGGAGCACTGAAGCTTTCTTT. It yields the protein CASSRDRGSTEAFF.

The V gene is TRBV5-5, the J gene TRBJ2-7, with 9 bases lining up with TRBD1. J was trimmed by 6 bases and V by 5 bases; bases with no gene match: 6. Germline CDR1 and CDR2: SGHKS and YYEKEE (reference sequence). The CDR3 spans 13 residues. CDR3 sequence: CASSPGTGFEQYF. The CDR3 region has the DNA TGTGCCAGCAGTCCCGGGACAGGGTTCGAGCAGTACTTC.

V usage is TRBV6-4 and J usage is TRBJ1-6; D possibly corresponds to TRBD1 (6 bases). This CDR3 is 14 amino acids long. CDR1 MRHNA and CDR2 SNTAGT come from the germline V gene. Trimming removed 7 bases from V and 4 bases from J, with 11 bases in between. CDR3 sequence: CASIGQQYNSPLHF. The CDR3 DNA reads as TGTGCCAGCATTGGACAGCAGTATAATTCACCCCTCCACTTT.

The chain combines TRBV21-1 with TRBJ1-1; the table gives TRBD1 as D, unverified against the DNA. TRBV21-1 is classified as a pseudogene. CDR3 length equals 19 residues. The CDR3 DNA is TGTGCCAGCAGCAAAGACAGGGGCTCGGGTATTATCCCGAACACTGAAGCTTTCTTT. Its protein product is CASSKDRGSGIIPNTEAFF.

The CDR3 DNA reads as TGCAGCGTTTCCGGGACATTAGATCCAGATACGCAGTATTTT. As protein: CSVSGTLDPDTQYF. This chain links TRBV29-1 with TRBJ2-3; possibly TRBD1 for D (6 bases). Germline loops: CDR1 SQVTM, CDR2 ANQGSEA. This CDR3 has 14 amino acids. With 5 bases removed from V and 4 bases from J, the gap between germline ends came to 16 bases.

J is TRBJ1-2 and V is TRBV27; 8 bases line up with TRBD1. The CDR3 spans 13 residues. From germline, CDR1 is MNHEY and CDR2 SMNVEV (reference sequence). V gave up 2 bases and J gave up 8 bases; unmatched junction bases: 4. The CDR3 DNA is TGTGCCAGCAGTTTAACCAGGGGGCGAGGCTACACCTTC. It is translated as CASSLTRGRGYTF.

V gene TRBV15 combines with J gene TRBJ2-3; TRBD2 matches at 9 bases. From germline, CDR1 is LNHNV and CDR2 YYDKDF (reference sequence). After removal of 8 bases from V and 6 bases from J, the junction contained 15 bases not matched to a gene. The CDR3 has 16 residues. The CDR3: CATFPRGGMGPDTQYF. The CDR3 region has the DNA TGTGCCACCTTCCCGCGGGGGGGAATGGGGCCGGATACGCAGTATTTT.

This rearrangement joins TRBV15 to TRBJ1-2; D is perhaps TRBD1 (6 bases). The CDR3 totals 14 residues. Germline CDR1 and CDR2: LNHNV and YYDKDF (reference sequence). Trimming took off 7 bases at V and 2 bases at J, with 14 bases between the two ends. CDR3 coding DNA: TGTGCCACCAAAGGAGGACAGATCAACTATGGCTACACCTTC. It encodes CATKGGQINYGYTF.